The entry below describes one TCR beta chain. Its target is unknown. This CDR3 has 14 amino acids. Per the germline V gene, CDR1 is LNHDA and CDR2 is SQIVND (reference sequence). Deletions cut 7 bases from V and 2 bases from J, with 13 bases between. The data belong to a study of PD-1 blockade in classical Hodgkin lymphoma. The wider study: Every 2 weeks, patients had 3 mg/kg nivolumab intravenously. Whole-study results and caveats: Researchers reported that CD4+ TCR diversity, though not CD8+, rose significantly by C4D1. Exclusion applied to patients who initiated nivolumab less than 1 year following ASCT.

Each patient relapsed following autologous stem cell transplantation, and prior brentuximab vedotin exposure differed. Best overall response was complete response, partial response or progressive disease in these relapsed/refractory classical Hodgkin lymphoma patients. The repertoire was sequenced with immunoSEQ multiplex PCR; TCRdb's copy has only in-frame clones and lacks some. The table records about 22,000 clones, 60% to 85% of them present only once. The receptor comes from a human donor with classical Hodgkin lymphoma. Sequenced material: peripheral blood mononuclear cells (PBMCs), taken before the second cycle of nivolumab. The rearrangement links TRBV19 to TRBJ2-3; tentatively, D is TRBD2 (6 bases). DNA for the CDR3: TGTGCCAGTAATCGGGACTTAGACACAGATACGCAGTATTTT. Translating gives CASNRDLDTDTQYF.